This T cell receptor (beta chain) was profiled in a study of cytomegalovirus exposure and HLA in healthy donors. Study results and limitations: A highly shared variant cluster was judged a likely technical artifact. Reports described diagnosis of cytomegalovirus status by the classifier as highly specific and sensitive.

PCR involved 60 Vbeta and 13 Jbeta primers. Measured with immunoSEQ multiplex PCR; TCRdb has only the in-frame clones, and not every one. The sample has 250,000 to 350,000 clones; about 80% are singletons. V lost 9 bases, J lost 12 bases, and 23 bases lay in between. The CDR3 totals 14 residues. Germline V gene sequence: CDR1 LNHDA, CDR2 SQIVND (reference sequence). Regarding this clone: Its antigen is not identified.

The sequencing sample was made of PBMCs. The chain couples TRBV19 to TRBJ1-4; perhaps TRBD1 as D (6 bases). The receptor was isolated from a girl aged 2 to 10 in good health and CMV-seronegative. CDR3 in DNA: TGTGCCAGCTCACCCACGGCCGGGAAGGGGGAACTGTTTTTT. Protein: CASSPTAGKGELFF.